This entry lists 2 T cell receptor beta chains sequenced from one sample in a study of T cells in Graves' hyperthyroidism and ophthalmopathy. Amplification targeted TCR beta CDR3 regions from RNA transcripts. TCR CDR3 underwent first-round RT-PCR with the HTBI primer set. TCRdb independently ran MiXCR on the multiplex PCR reads; one entry per CDR3 protein. The table lists 310,000 or so distinct CDR3 sequences, about a sixth of them singletons. The sequencing input was blood. These receptors were collected from a woman in her sixties with Graves' ophthalmopathy.

This clonotype was counted at least ten times. The J gene is TRBJ1-5, the V gene TRBV20-1, with D uncertain. Germline CDR1 reads DFQATT; CDR2 reads SNEGSKA (reference sequence). V lost 7 bases and J 3 bases, leaving 10 bases between the germline ends. This CDR3 region has 12 residues. CDR3 in DNA: TGCAGTGTAGGGAGACTCAATCAGCCCCAGCATTTT. It codes for CSVGRLNQPQHF.

This sequence joins TRBV28 and TRBJ2-1; 12 bases fit TRBD2. The germline CDR1 and CDR2 sequences are MDHEN and SYDVKM. The V segment lost 4 bases and the J segment 8 bases; nucleotides outside the gene matches: 9. The CDR3 loop spans 16 amino acids. The CDR3 here is CASSSRLAGVRYEQFF. The CDR3 DNA is TGTGCCAGCAGTTCCCGACTAGCGGGAGTGCGGTATGAGCAGTTCTTC.